This record covers a single TCR beta chain. Its specificity is not known. It was 3,000 to 3,500 ng of total RNA that each TCR library used. From its re-call of the 5' RACE reads, TCRdb lists each CDR3 protein once, without DNA. Its listing shows approximately 330,000 distinct CDR3 sequences. This entry comes from a study of monozygotic twins with inflammatory bowel disease. CDR1 is SGHAT, CDR2 FQNNGV, per germline. The length of the CDR3 is 15 residues. Investigators extracted total RNA from whole blood and did not sort T cells. The study's findings and limits: Possibly reflecting limited power, no difference in repertoire similarity was found between concordant and discordant twins.

The source is a human donor with ulcerative colitis or Crohn's disease, or a healthy co-twin of an affected twin (not recorded which). The rearrangement links TRBV11-2 to TRBJ1-2; as DNA is missing, the TRBD1 call by TCRdb cannot be tested. What was sequenced was blood. CDR3: CASSPGTGSNYGYTF.